The present entry profiles one T cell receptor beta chain with its context. Some clones are missing from TCRdb's copy, which holds only in-frame ones; the method was immunoSEQ multiplex PCR. The sample consists of about 210,000 clones, roughly four fifths of them appearing once. The sample originates from a study of blood T cell repertoires in COVID-19. Whole-study context: Researchers got acute and convalescent COVID-19 samples from the United States, Italy and Spain. The analysed material was cDNA or gDNA that came from T cells, B-cell-depleted T cells, or PBMCs.

The V gene's germline CDR1 is LNHDA and CDR2 SQIVND (reference sequence). This CDR3 has 15 amino acids. V lost 7 bases, J lost 3 bases, and 7 bases stayed unmatched. This clonotype was obtained from a woman in her 70s with COVID-19, enrolled during active disease. The chain joins TRBV19 to TRBJ2-4, with TRBD2 matching 9 bases. The sequencing sample was made of peripheral blood. In DNA, the CDR3 is TGTGCCAGTAAACCGCGGGAGGGAGACAAAAACATTCAGTACTTC. Its translation is CASKPREGDKNIQYF. The full variable domain, with the rest looked up from reference TRBV19 and TRBJ2-4, is DGGITQSPKYLFRKEGQNVTLSCEQNLNHDAMYWYRQDPGQGLRLIYYSQIVNDFQKGDIAEGYSVSREKKESFPLTVTSAQKNPTAFYLCASKPREGDKNIQYFGAGTRLSVL.